Listed below are T cell receptor beta chains from one sample, sequenced in a study of blood T cell repertoires in COVID-19. Measured with immunoSEQ multiplex PCR; TCRdb has only the in-frame clones, and not every one. The data show some 500,000 clones, about 88% seen once. Specimen: peripheral blood. These receptors were obtained from a woman aged 45-65 years with COVID-19, enrolled during active disease. Each CDR3 is given with its conserved first and last residue. D genes are given only for firm matches. Not every row has a clone size; where given, it reads once, few, many or a size class.

-,-,TRBV30,13,TRBJ2-1,CAWSVQEENEQFF,TGTGCCTGGAGTGTACAAGAGGAAAATGAGCAGTTCTTC
TRBD1,-,TRBV19,14,TRBJ2-7,CASTGTGNAYEQYF,TGTGCCAGTACTGGGACAGGGAATGCGTACGAGCAGTACTTC
-,-,TRBV5-6,13,TRBJ1-3,CASSLLAGNTIYF,TGTGCCAGCAGCTTGTTAGCTGGAAACACCATATATTTT
TRBD1,-,TRBV4-2,14,TRBJ1-2,CASKAGQGNYGYTF,TGTGCCAGCAAAGCGGGACAGGGTAACTATGGCTACACCTTC
-,-,TRBV6-5,14,TRBJ1-1,CASSRRRPDTEAFF,TGTGCCAGCAGCCGCCGGAGACCCGACACTGAAGCTTTCTTT
-,once,TRBV18,12,TRBJ2-2,CASSPSPGELFF,TGTGCCAGCTCCCCGTCTCCCGGGGAGCTGTTTTTT
TRBD1,-,TRBV5-1,14,TRBJ1-1,CASSFGQGATEAFF,TGCGCCAGCAGCTTCGGACAGGGAGCCACTGAAGCTTTCTTT
-,-,TRBV19,13,TRBJ1-5,CASSIQVIEPQHF,TGTGCCAGTAGCATACAGGTTATTGAGCCCCAGCATTTT
TRBD2,-,TRBV5-1,13,TRBJ2-3,CASRRGNTDTQYF,TGCGCCAGCAGGCGGGGGAACACAGATACGCAGTATTTT
TRBD1,-,TRBV28,14,TRBJ1-5,CASSAGGLNQPQHF,TGTGCCAGCAGCGCAGGGGGCCTCAATCAGCCCCAGCATTTT
TRBD2,-,TRBV11-3,16,TRBJ2-3,CASSPGLAGPTDTQYF,TGTGCCAGCAGCCCCGGACTAGCGGGGCCCACAGATACGCAGTATTTT
TRBD2,-,TRBV9,16,TRBJ2-1,CASSLPSGGAWNEQFF,TGTGCCAGCAGCTTACCTAGCGGGGGGGCATGGAATGAGCAGTTCTTC
TRBD2,once,TRBV20-1,14,TRBJ2-7,CSASRTSEGYEQYF,TGCAGTGCTAGTAGGACTAGCGAGGGCTACGAGCAGTACTTC
-,-,TRBV7-2,15,TRBJ1-1,CASLSRGPRGTEAFF,TGTGCCAGCCTGTCCCGGGGTCCCCGAGGTACTGAAGCTTTCTTT
-,-,TRBV7-9,15,TRBJ2-4,CASSLSIGGEVGQYF,TGTGCCAGCAGCCTAAGCATCGGCGGGGAAGTTGGTCAGTACTTC
TRBD2,-,TRBV7-8,16,TRBJ2-5,CASSLVSGGARETQYF,TGTGCCAGCAGCTTAGTCAGCGGGGGGGCCCGGGAGACCCAGTACTTC
TRBD1,-,TRBV5-8,18,TRBJ1-6,CASSWVNRGHPYNSPLHF,TGTGCCAGCAGCTGGGTTAACAGGGGGCACCCCTATAATTCACCCCTCCACTTT
TRBD1,-,TRBV10-1,16,TRBJ2-3,CASSESGGRGQDTQYF,TGCGCCAGCAGTGAGTCAGGCGGCAGGGGGCAAGATACGCAGTATTTT
-,-,TRBV2,18,TRBJ2-6,CASTLRGGTSAGANVLTF,TGTGCCAGCACCCTAAGGGGCGGGACTTCGGCTGGGGCCAACGTCCTGACTTTC
TRBD2,-,TRBV10-1,15,TRBJ2-5,CASSEGRGGKETQYF,TGCGCCAGCAGTGAGGGGCGGGGGGGTAAGGAGACCCAGTACTTC
-,few,TRBV3-1/TRBV3-2,15,TRBJ1-1,CASSQDARAYTEAFF,TGTGCCAGCAGCCAAGATGCCAGGGCCTACACTGAAGCTTTCTTT
TRBD1,-,TRBV7-9,12,TRBJ2-1,CASSRTGNEQFF,TGTGCCAGCAGCAGGACAGGGAATGAGCAGTTCTTC
TRBD1,once,TRBV7-7,15,TRBJ2-5,CASSPLRGQGETQYF,TGTGCCAGCAGCCCCCTTAGGGGGCAAGGGGAGACCCAGTACTTC
-,-,TRBV19,11,TRBJ1-2,CASRAVPGYTF,TGTGCCAGCAGAGCGGTTCCGGGCTACACCTTC
TRBD2,-,TRBV30,15,TRBJ2-2,CAWSLGGANTGELFF,TGTGCCTGGAGTCTCGGGGGGGCGAACACCGGGGAGCTGTTTTTT
-,-,TRBV13,12,TRBJ1-6,CASSRDSSPLHF,TGTGCCAGCAGTCGCGACAGCTCACCCCTCCACTTT
TRBD1,once,TRBV5-1,14,TRBJ1-1,CASSPTGKDTEAFF,TGCGCCAGCAGCCCGACAGGGAAGGACACTGAAGCTTTCTTT
-,-,TRBV20-1,12,TRBJ1-2,CSASVQGRGYTF,TGCAGTGCTAGTGTACAGGGTCGGGGCTACACCTTC
-,-,TRBV12-3/TRBV12-4,12,TRBJ1-1,CASTDGNPEAFF,TGTGCCAGCACGGACGGGAACCCTGAAGCTTTCTTT
TRBD1,-,TRBV28,16,TRBJ2-2,CASSFRQGWGTGELFF,TGTGCCAGCAGTTTCCGACAGGGGTGGGGGACCGGGGAGCTGTTTTTT
-,-,TRBV28,15,TRBJ2-5,CASRTQTGGVETQYF,TGTGCCAGCAGAACTCAGACAGGTGGTGTGGAGACCCAGTACTTC
TRBD2,once,TRBV5-1,14,TRBJ2-3,CASSSSGGTDTQYF,TGCGCCAGCAGCTCTAGCGGGGGCACAGATACGCAGTATTTT
TRBD1,-,TRBV2,15,TRBJ2-1,CAAPRRDRNYNEQFF,TGTGCCGCACCGCGGCGGGACAGGAACTACAATGAGCAGTTCTTC
-,-,TRBV28,15,TRBJ1-4,CASSLRRAVNEKLFF,TGTGCCAGCAGTTTAAGGAGGGCTGTTAATGAAAAACTGTTTTTT
-,-,TRBV27,13,TRBJ2-1,CASSLSGLWEQFF,TGTGCCAGCAGTTTATCGGGGCTCTGGGAGCAGTTCTTC
TRBD1,-,TRBV28,14,TRBJ1-2,CASSRTGLDYGYTF,TGTGCCAGCAGTCGGACAGGGCTCGACTATGGCTACACCTTC
-,-,TRBV6-5,14,TRBJ1-4,CASSYPQEDEKLFF,TGTGCCAGCAGTTACCCCCAGGAAGATGAAAAACTGTTTTTT
TRBD1,-,TRBV29-1,17,TRBJ2-2,CSVPPTGGTVNTGELFF,TGCAGCGTTCCCCCTACAGGGGGCACGGTCAACACCGGGGAGCTGTTTTTT
TRBD1,-,TRBV19,18,TRBJ2-2,CASSIVTWRTGNTGELFF,TGTGCCAGTAGTATAGTGACTTGGAGGACAGGGAACACCGGGGAGCTGTTTTTT
TRBD2,-,TRBV6-2/TRBV6-3,16,TRBJ2-5,CASSDQLAGVLETQYF,TGTGCCAGCAGTGATCAACTAGCGGGGGTACTAGAGACCCAGTACTTC
TRBD2,-,TRBV7-9,12,TRBJ2-7,CASSPAGGEQYF,TGTGCCAGCAGCCCTGCGGGGGGCGAGCAGTACTTC
-,-,TRBV4-1,14,TRBJ2-3,CASSPHRLGDTQYF,TGCGCCAGCAGCCCCCACCGGCTAGGAGATACGCAGTATTTT
-,-,TRBV30,13,TRBJ2-7,CAWSRRGFGEQYF,TGTGCCTGGAGTCGGAGGGGCTTTGGGGAGCAGTACTTC
-,-,TRBV6-5,13,TRBJ1-1,CASLMGRNTEAFF,TGTGCCAGCCTAATGGGCCGGAACACTGAAGCTTTCTTT
TRBD1,-,TRBV3-1/TRBV3-2,15,TRBJ1-6,CASSLMTGGNSPLHF,TGTGCCAGCAGTCTTATGACAGGGGGCAATTCACCCCTCCACTTT
TRBD1,-,TRBV9,16,TRBJ1-4,CASSVDSGTVQEKLFF,TGTGCCAGCAGCGTAGATTCCGGGACAGTCCAGGAAAAACTGTTTTTT
-,-,TRBV2,14,TRBJ1-1,CASSGRGHLAGAFF,TGTGCCAGCAGTGGGCGGGGCCATCTCGCGGGCGCTTTCTTT
-,-,TRBV11-3,15,TRBJ2-2,CASSPGQKPTGELFF,TGTGCCAGCAGCCCCGGACAGAAGCCCACCGGGGAGCTGTTTTTT
-,-,TRBV5-1,16,TRBJ2-1,CASSLSGTQTYNEQFF,TGCGCCAGCAGCTTGTCCGGGACACAAACCTACAATGAGCAGTTCTTC
TRBD2,-,TRBV5-4,16,TRBJ2-3,CASSLGAGLATDTQYF,TGTGCCAGCAGCTTGGGGGCGGGACTAGCAACAGATACGCAGTATTTT
-,-,TRBV19,15,TRBJ1-4,CASSNRAQGNEKLFF,TGTGCCAGTAGTAACAGGGCTCAGGGTAATGAAAAACTGTTTTTT
-,-,TRBV6-5,15,TRBJ2-2,CASSYSTGVTGELFF,TGTGCCAGCAGTTACTCGACGGGAGTCACCGGGGAGCTGTTTTTT
TRBD2,-,TRBV6-5,14,TRBJ2-3,CASSPQRGSDTQYF,TGTGCCAGCAGCCCACAGCGGGGATCAGATACGCAGTATTTT
TRBD1,-,TRBV2,15,TRBJ2-7,CASRDRTGVGYEQYF,TGTGCCAGCAGGGATCGGACAGGGGTGGGCTACGAGCAGTACTTC
-,-,TRBV19,14,TRBJ2-3,CASSGGLRTDTQYF,TGTGCCAGTAGTGGGGGACTCCGCACAGATACGCAGTATTTT